This entry lists 9 T cell receptor beta chains sequenced from one sample in a study of T-cell reconstitution after alpha-beta-depleted transplantation in children. Unique molecular identifiers were incorporated during preparation of the TCRbeta library. One entry per CDR3 protein results from TCRdb running MiXCR on the PCR reads. The table has roughly 420,000 distinct CDR3 sequences, about 17% seen once. The specimen was PBMCs, mostly from graft donor cells, collected 360 days after TCRalphabeta/CD19-depleted stem cell transplant. Receptor source: a boy younger than two who had a stem cell transplant for Wiskott-Aldrich syndrome, so the T cells may come from the graft donor.

J is TRBJ2-5 and V is TRBV24-1; 13 bases agree with TRBD2. V lost 3 bases to trimming and J lost 3 bases; unmatched junction nucleotides: 3. The CDR3 has 16 amino acids. CDR1 and CDR2 from the germline V gene are KGHDR and SFDVKD. In nucleotides, the CDR3 is TGTGCCACCAGTGATCTTGGACTAGCGGGAGAAGAGACCCAGTACTTC. Encoded protein: CATSDLGLAGEETQYF.

The sample holds a few counts of this clonotype. The V and J genes are TRBV5-1 and TRBJ2-2, with 10 bases identical to TRBD2. The germline gives CDR1 SGHRS, CDR2 YFSETQ. The CDR3 runs 16 residues. J was trimmed by 5 bases and V by 2 bases; bases with no gene match: 6. This CDR3 is CASSFFLAGETGELFF. CDR3 coding DNA: TGCGCCAGCAGCTTCTTCCTAGCGGGAGAAACCGGGGAGCTGTTTTTT.

This clonotype has a handful of counts. The chain is built from TRBV20-1 and TRBJ2-1; 10 nucleotides line up with TRBD2. The length of the CDR3 is 15 residues. Germline CDR1 and CDR2: DFQATT and SNEGSKA (reference sequence). V lost 0 bases and J lost 10; bases outside the gene matches: 9. For the CDR3, the DNA is TGCAGTGCTAGAGATAGAATAGCGGGAGGAAGGGAGCAGTTCTTC. Its protein is CSARDRIAGGREQFF.

The rearrangement uses TRBV18 and TRBJ2-7, with TRBD2 identical over 12 bases. V lost 6 bases, J lost 7 bases, and 13 bases stayed unmatched. The CDR3 spans 16 residues. CDR1 KGHSH and CDR2 LQKENI come from the germline V gene. The CDR3 DNA reads as TGTGCCAGCTCTCGACTAGCGGGAGACCCCCTTTGGGAGCAGTACTTC. This sequence encodes CASSRLAGDPLWEQYF.

The V and J genes are TRBV5-6 and TRBJ2-4; D call uncertain. Germline lookup yields CDR1 SGHDT and CDR2 YYEEEE. This CDR3 is 12 amino acids long. With 4 bases removed from V and 7 bases from J, the gap between germline ends came to 9 bases. CDR3 loop: CASSDGRNIQYF. CDR3 DNA: TGTGCCAGCAGCGATGGTCGGAACATTCAGTACTTC.

In the case of this clonotype: One end of the junction is discordant with germline, which a read error may explain. This rearrangement joins TRBV5-1 to TRBJ2-5; D may correspond to TRBD1 or TRBD2 (5 bases each). There are 12 residues in the CDR3. Germline values: CDR1 SGHRS, CDR2 YFSETQ. DNA for the CDR3: TGCGCCAGCAGCTTGGATCGTGGGACCCAGAACTTC. It codes for CASSLDRGTQNF.

This clonotype came up a few times. The V gene is TRBV12-3 or TRBV12-4, the J gene TRBJ2-7; perhaps TRBD1 as D (6 bases). The V end lost 3 bases, the J end lost 6 bases, and 12 bases lay between the germline ends. This CDR3 region has 13 residues. CDR3: CASSFAGVREQYF. CDR3 sequence (DNA): TGTGCCAGCAGTTTTGCAGGGGTCCGCGAGCAGTACTTC.

The chain links TRBV11-3 to TRBJ2-4; the match to TRBD2 covers 7 bases. This CDR3 spans 16 amino acids. Germline-derived CDR1 and CDR2 are SGHNT and YENEEA. J was trimmed by 4 bases and V by 1 base; bases with no gene match: 7. This chain's CDR3 is CASSLGGLFWKNIQYF. The CDR3 DNA follows: TGTGCCAGCAGCTTAGGGGGACTATTCTGGAAAAACATTCAGTACTTC.

The gene calls are TRBV4-3 and TRBJ2-5, with D perhaps matching TRBD1 or TRBD2 (5 bases each). CDR3 length: 15 residues. In germline, CDR1 is LGHNA, CDR2 YSLEER. The V end lost 1 base, the J end lost 4 bases, and 13 bases lay between the germline ends. The CDR3 DNA follows: TGCGCCAGCAGCCAAGGACTCGGGGCGGCAGAGACCCAGTACTTC. Its translation is CASSQGLGAAETQYF.